What follows are 26 T cell receptor beta chains derived from one specimen sequenced in a study of Graves' ophthalmopathy and Graves' hyperthyroidism. Scientists amplified the TCR beta CDR3 regions from RNA transcripts. After a first-round RT-PCR with HTBI primers, a second-round multiplex PCR was run. TCRdb re-derived calls from the multiplex PCR reads in MiXCR, one entry per CDR3 protein. The profile shows around 1.1 million distinct CDR3 sequences, about 40% of them singletons. Material: peripheral blood or thyroid tissue (not recorded which). Receptors originate from an adult man with Graves' hyperthyroidism.

In its sample, this clonotype was seen a few times. The V and J genes are TRBV4-1 and TRBJ2-7; D unresolved. The ends were cut back, 1 base at V and 1 base at J, with 17 bases in the middle. The CDR3 extends over 17 amino acids. Looked up from germline, CDR1 is MGHRA and CDR2 is YSYEKL. The CDR3 protein is CASSQVLGESSSYEQYF. The DNA for the CDR3 is TGCGCCAGCAGCCAAGTTCTTGGCGAGAGTTCTTCCTACGAGCAGTACTTC.

Only a few counts were recorded for this clonotype. The chain combines TRBV24-1 with TRBJ1-1, with D tentatively TRBD1 (5 bases). The CDR3 sequence is 10 residues long. Germline CDR1 KGHDR, CDR2 SFDVKD. Deletions cut 4 bases from V and 11 bases from J, with 7 bases between. This CDR3 is CATSDRDAFF. Written as DNA, the CDR3 is TGTGCCACCAGTGACAGGGATGCTTTCTTT.

This clonotype was picked up a small number of times. The genes are TRBV24-1 and TRBJ2-5; tentative D call: TRBD1 (6 bases). Germline CDR1 and CDR2: KGHDR and SFDVKD. The CDR3 has 17 residues. Trimming cost V 2 bases and J 2 bases, with 17 bases left between them. Here the CDR3 reads CATSDWNDRLHQETQYF. CDR3 DNA sequence: TGTGCCACCAGTGATTGGAACGACAGGCTCCATCAAGAGACCCAGTACTTC.

This clonotype came up many times. The chain is built from TRBV7-8 and TRBJ2-7; D remains ambiguous. The CDR3 has 12 residues. V was trimmed by 3 bases and J by 6 bases, leaving 9 bases between them. Germline V gene data show CDR1 as SGHVS and CDR2 as FQNEAQ. Here the CDR3 DNA reads TGTGCCAGCAGCTTTGGCCCATCCGAGCAGTACTTC. Its translation: CASSFGPSEQYF.

This clonotype showed up many times. The CDR3 region has the DNA TGTGCCATCATTGTCCAGGGCACCGGGGAGCTGTTTTTT. This gives the protein CAIIVQGTGELFF. This chain connects TRBV10-3 to TRBJ2-2; TRBD1 is a possible D gene (5 bases). With 7 bases removed from V and 4 bases from J, the gap between germline ends came to 10 bases. Germline V gene data show CDR1 as ENHRY and CDR2 as SYGVKD. CDR3 size: 13 residues.

In its sample, this clonotype was seen many times. The chain carries TRBV9 and TRBJ2-5, with TRBD1 as a possible D gene (6 bases). Germline values: CDR1 SGDLS, CDR2 YYNGEE. This CDR3 contains 13 residues. Trimming took off 0 bases at V and 4 bases at J, with 7 bases between the two ends. As DNA, the CDR3 is TGTGCCAGCAGCGTAGACAGGGCAGAGACCCAGTACTTC. Its translation is CASSVDRAETQYF.

This clonotype was recorded many times. The chain carries TRBV7-2 and TRBJ2-5, with no clear D. The CDR3 consists of 13 residues. Trimming took 5 bases from V and 2 from J, leaving 9 bases between them. CDR1 is SGHTA, CDR2 FQGNSA, per germline. The DNA of the CDR3 is TGTGCCAGCAGCCGAGAAGGGCAAGAGACCCAGTACTTC. This gives the protein CASSREGQETQYF.

About this clonotype: This may stem from a read error, because a much larger clone lies one nucleotide away. The CDR3 sequence is CASSVYGGTEAFF. Written as DNA, the CDR3 is TGTGCCAGCAGCGTCTATGGGGGGACTGAAGCTTTCTTT. V gene TRBV9 combines with J gene TRBJ1-1; perhaps TRBD1 as D (5 bases). The length of the CDR3 is 13 residues. The germline CDR1 and CDR2 sequences are SGDLS and YYNGEE. The V and J ends lost 2 bases and 5 bases respectively, with 10 bases between them. The full variable domain, rest sourced from reference TRBV9 and TRBJ1-1, is DSGVTQTPKHLITATGQRVTLRCSPRSGDLSVYWYQQSLDQGLQFLIQYYNGEERAKGNILERFSAQQFPDLHSELNLSSLELGDSALYFCASSVYGGTEAFFGQGTRLTVV.

As for this clonotype: An end of the junction differs from the germline gene, which may be a read error. V gene TRBV19 combines with J gene TRBJ1-1, with unresolved D. CDR1 and CDR2 from the germline V gene are LNHDA and SQIVND (reference sequence). This CDR3 is built from 13 residues. As DNA, the CDR3 is TGTGCCAGCAGTGATCTCCGATACACTAAAGCTTTCTTT. It translates to CASSDLRYTKAFF.

The rearrangement joins TRBV5-4 to TRBJ2-2, with TRBD2 matching over 7 bases. The CDR3 has 17 residues. CDR1 and CDR2 from the germline V gene are SGHNT and YYREEE (reference sequence). After removal of 5 bases from V and 1 base from J, the junction contained 11 bases not matched to a gene. DNA of the CDR3: TGTGCCAGCAGTCTTAACCTTTTAGCGGGGAACACCGGGGAGCTGTTTTTT. This gives the protein CASSLNLLAGNTGELFF.

The J gene is TRBJ2-7, the V gene TRBV12-3 or TRBV12-4; 7 bases match TRBD1. The CDR3 runs 15 residues. After removal of 5 bases from V and 3 bases from J, the junction contained 10 bases not matched to a gene. CDR3 amino acids: CASSHPRTGHYEQYF. CDR3 nucleotides: TGTGCCAGCAGTCACCCGAGGACAGGCCACTACGAGCAGTACTTC.

The CDR3 region has the DNA TGTGCCAGCAGTTACCGTCCGGGCAGGGGGGGCGGCGGGACCCAGTACTTC. Residues: CASSYRPGRGGGGTQYF. The V gene is TRBV6-5, the J gene TRBJ2-5; D is tentatively TRBD1 or TRBD2 (7 bases each). Germline CDR1 is MNHEY and CDR2 is SVGAGI. The CDR3 totals 17 residues. V was cut by 2 bases and J by 7 bases, with 23 bases left in between.

This clonotype was seen ten or more times. V usage is TRBV2 and J usage is TRBJ2-2, with 11 positions matching TRBD2. Germline V lookup: CDR1 SNHLY, CDR2 FYNNEI. The CDR3 spans 14 residues. V was pared by 6 bases and J by 3 bases, with 0 bases of the junction left unmatched. For the CDR3, the DNA is TGTGCCAGCAGGGGACTAGCGGACACCGGGGAGCTGTTTTTT. Its translation: CASRGLADTGELFF.

The rearrangement uses TRBV2 and TRBJ2-3; D possibly uses TRBD1 or TRBD2 (5 bases each). Germline V gene lookup returns CDR1 SNHLY and CDR2 FYNNEI. Trimming removed 5 bases from V and 5 bases from J, with 14 bases in between. The CDR3 sequence is 14 residues long. CDR3 bases: TGTGCCAGCAGTCACGATCGGGGCAGAGATACGCAGTATTTT. It encodes CASSHDRGRDTQYF.

The CDR3 region is CAISDPTAAQYSGNTIYF. The CDR3 DNA reads as TGTGCCATCAGTGACCCGACAGCAGCACAATACTCTGGAAACACCATATATTTT. The rearrangement joins TRBV10-3 to TRBJ1-3; tentatively, D is TRBD1 (5 bases). Germline CDR1 reads ENHRY; CDR2 reads SYGVKD. V was pared by 3 bases and J by 0 bases, with 18 bases between. The CDR3 spans 18 residues.

This clonotype was recorded at least ten times. V is TRBV7-9 and J is TRBJ2-5; tentative D call: TRBD2 (6 bases). The V gene lost 3 bases and the J gene lost 5 bases, with 13 bases spanning the gap. The germline V gene encodes CDR1 SEHNR and CDR2 FQNEAQ (reference sequence). The CDR3 has 14 amino acids. The CDR3 sequence: CASSFGSSAETQYF. CDR3 bases: TGTGCCAGCAGCTTCGGGTCTAGCGCGGAGACCCAGTACTTC.

On this clonotype: The conserved phenylalanine or tryptophan normally closing the CDR3 is absent here, so this likely arose from a read error. In nucleotides, the CDR3 is TGCAGTGCTCCCCCCGGGGAAAGACAGGGAGGCTATGGCTACACCCTC. Translation: CSAPPGERQGGYGYTL. The gene calls are TRBV20-1 and TRBJ1-2; 7 bases map to TRBD1. The J segment lost 4 bases and the V segment lost 5 bases, leaving 16 bases of the junction unmatched. The germline V gene has CDR1 DFQATT and CDR2 SNEGSKA (reference sequence). The CDR3 has 16 residues.

The chain has TRBV29-1 and TRBJ1-2; 10 bases fit TRBD1. The V and J ends lost 3 bases and 2 bases, in that order; junction bases with no gene match: 3. The CDR3 has 14 residues. The V gene's germline CDR1 is SQVTM and CDR2 ANQGSEA. The CDR3 region is CSVDRDRGNYGYTF. The CDR3 DNA reads as TGCAGCGTTGACCGGGACAGGGGAAACTATGGCTACACCTTC.

This clonotype was seen many times. The chain uses TRBV20-1 and TRBJ2-5; TRBD1 aligns across 9 bases. The CDR3 is 14 amino acids. CDR1 and CDR2 from the germline V gene are DFQATT and SNEGSKA (reference sequence). The trim removed 6 bases at V and 1 base at J, leaving 6 bases unmatched. This CDR3 is CSARDRAGQETQYF. Here the CDR3 DNA reads TGCAGTGCACGGGACAGGGCGGGCCAAGAGACCCAGTACTTC.

This clonotype was seen just once. This chain links TRBV7-2 with TRBJ2-2; no reliable D call. The CDR3 is 16 residues long. Germline CDR1 is SGHTA and CDR2 is FQGNSA. Trimming stripped 2 bases from V and 1 base from J, with 11 bases between. For the CDR3, the DNA is TGTGCCAGCAGCTTATTGCCTGGAATGAACACCGGGGAGCTGTTTTTT. Translating gives CASSLLPGMNTGELFF.

This clonotype was found a few times. The chain employs TRBV5-1 and TRBJ2-2, with 9 bases aligning to TRBD1. Germline V gene lookup returns CDR1 SGHRS and CDR2 YFSETQ. This CDR3 is 17 amino acids long. V trimming: 4 bases; J trimming: 1 base; junction bases outside the gene matches: 8. CDR3 amino acids: CASSPSATGGNTGELFF. CDR3 nucleotide sequence: TGCGCCAGCAGCCCATCCGCGACAGGGGGGAACACCGGGGAGCTGTTTTTT. The full variable domain, with the rest looked up from reference TRBV5-1 and TRBJ2-2, is KAGVTQTPRYLIKTRGQQVTLSCSPISGHRSVSWYQQTPGQGLQFLFEYFSETQRNKGNFPGRFSGRQFSNSRSEMNVSTLELGDSALYLCASSPSATGGNTGELFFGEGSRLTVL.

This chain links TRBV20-1 with TRBJ2-3; D is ambiguous. In germline, CDR1 is DFQATT, CDR2 SNEGSKA (reference sequence). Trimming stripped 3 bases from V and 3 bases from J, with 7 bases between. This CDR3 comprises 12 residues. This CDR3 is CSASTVTDTQYF. The CDR3 nucleotides are TGCAGTGCTAGTACGGTTACAGATACGCAGTATTTT.

Comment on this clonotype: A much larger clone lies a single base off, so this may be a read error. This rearrangement joins TRBV7-9 to TRBJ2-5; 9 nucleotides agree with TRBD2. Germline values: CDR1 SEHNR, CDR2 FQNEAQ (reference sequence). This CDR3 has 16 amino acids. The CDR3 DNA reads TGTGCTAGCAGCTTATCCCTCGCGGGAGGGGAAGGGACCCAGTACTTC. Encoded protein: CASSLSLAGGEGTQYF.

This clonotype has more than one count but fewer than ten. The rearrangement links TRBV6-5 to TRBJ2-7; 7 bases agree with TRBD1. The germline CDR1 and CDR2 sequences are MNHEY and SVGAGI. This CDR3 contains 15 residues. The V segment lost 5 bases and the J segment 2 bases; nucleotides outside the gene matches: 9. In nucleotides, the CDR3 is TGTGCCAGCAGTCGTGACAGGGTCTTCACCTACGAGCAGTACTTC. It specifies CASSRDRVFTYEQYF.

This clonotype was observed a handful of times. This chain connects TRBV5-1 to TRBJ1-3; TRBD1 agrees at 9 bases. Unmatched junction bases numbered 11, after V lost 4 bases and J lost 3 bases. This CDR3 contains 17 residues. CDR1 and CDR2 from the germline V gene are SGHRS and YFSETQ. CDR3 sequence (DNA): TGCGCCAGCAGCACCTTTGGACAGGGGACTAATGGAAACACCATATATTTT. Translation gives CASSTFGQGTNGNTIYF.

This clonotype was detected only once. Because the CDR3's place on the DNA is in doubt, the DNA is left out and the CDR3 is given as listed by TCRdb. The CDR3 loop reads CASSFYICSASRPGSWPQHF. The chain recombines TRBV9 with TRBJ1-5; TRBD1, the table's D call, lacks a check against the DNA. The CDR3 is 20 amino acids long, termini counted. Germline V CDR1 and CDR2: SGDLS, YYNGEE.